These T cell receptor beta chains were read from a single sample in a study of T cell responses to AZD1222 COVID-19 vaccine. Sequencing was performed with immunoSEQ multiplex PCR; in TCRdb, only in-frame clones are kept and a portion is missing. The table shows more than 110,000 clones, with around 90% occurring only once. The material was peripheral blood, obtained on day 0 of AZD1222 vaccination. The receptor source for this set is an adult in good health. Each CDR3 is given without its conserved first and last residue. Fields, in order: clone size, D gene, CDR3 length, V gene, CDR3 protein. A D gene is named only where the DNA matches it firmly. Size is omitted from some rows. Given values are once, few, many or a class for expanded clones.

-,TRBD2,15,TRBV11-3,ASSLGLASGSAGELF
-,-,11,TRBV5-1,ASGERYDSPLH
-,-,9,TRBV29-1,SAGDGLIYT
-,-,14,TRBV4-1,ASSQDLSLVNQPQH
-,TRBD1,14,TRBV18,ASSPPGEGARETQY
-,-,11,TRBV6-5,ASSYSTDYGYT
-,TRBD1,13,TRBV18,ASSPPGQGWEKLF
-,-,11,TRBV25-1,ASKGQDHTEAF
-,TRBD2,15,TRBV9,ASSVAPTSEHTDTQY
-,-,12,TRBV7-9,ASNFGTENTEAF
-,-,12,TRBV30,AWSHGGAGQPQH
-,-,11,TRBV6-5,ASPGTAKETQY
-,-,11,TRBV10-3,AISESPGQPQH
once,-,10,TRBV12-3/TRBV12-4,ASSLALRSLN
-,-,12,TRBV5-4,ASSQSNSGNTIY
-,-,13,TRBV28,ASRPSFGTQAIVY
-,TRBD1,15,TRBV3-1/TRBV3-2,ASSPRTGGSSYNEQF
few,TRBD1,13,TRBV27,ASRSQPGQGWPQH
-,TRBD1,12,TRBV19,ASERTGRFYGYT
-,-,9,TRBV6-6,ASNGGYGYT
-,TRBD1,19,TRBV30,AWSVRVRPGQGGYSNQPQH
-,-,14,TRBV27,ASSPQAFVGNQPQH
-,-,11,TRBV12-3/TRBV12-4,ASTFRGYTEAF
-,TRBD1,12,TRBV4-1,ASSQAGGNYGYT
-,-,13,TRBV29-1,SVEVSGEGNQPQH
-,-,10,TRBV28,ASSLEGFGYT
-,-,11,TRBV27,ASSFFGTREAF
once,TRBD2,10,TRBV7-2,ASSRSGNEQY
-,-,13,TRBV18,ASSPWGSGANVLT
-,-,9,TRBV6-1,ASSDTETQY
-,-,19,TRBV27,ASSLRVVGQATLRTVYGYT
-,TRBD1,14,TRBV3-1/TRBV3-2,ASSREQTGYNSPLH
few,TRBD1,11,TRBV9,ASSKTGGKGAF
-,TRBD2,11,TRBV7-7,ATGGTYTGELF
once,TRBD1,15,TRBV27,ASSLKGQAANNEKLF
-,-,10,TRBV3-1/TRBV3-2,ASSQDSNGYT
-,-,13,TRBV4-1,ASSPGEGFTDTQY
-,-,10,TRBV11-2,ASSLDQETQY
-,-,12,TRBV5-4,ASQTGTNTGELF
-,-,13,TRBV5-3,ARSLVLGMNTEAF
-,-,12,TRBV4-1,ASSPGARGNRAF
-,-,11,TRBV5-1,ASSRWPGEKLF